The 6 T cell receptor beta chains in this list originate from one sample, sequenced in a study of cytomegalovirus exposure and HLA in healthy donors. Primers for the PCR totalled 60 Vbeta and 13 Jbeta. Generated by immunoSEQ multiplex PCR, the TCRdb table keeps only in-frame clones and is missing some. The table lists over 90,000 clones, more than 65% of them singletons. Sequencing input: PBMCs. These receptors were obtained from a woman between 18 and 29 years old in good health and CMV-seropositive.

CDR3 in amino acids: CASSSRQGSNYGYTF. Here the CDR3 DNA reads TGTGCCAGCAGCTCCAGACAGGGATCCAACTATGGCTACACCTTC. This sequence joins TRBV7-2 and TRBJ1-2; TRBD1 agrees at 7 bases. CDR1 SGHTA and CDR2 FQGNSA come from the germline V gene. This CDR3 spans 15 amino acids. The ends lost 4 bases at V and 2 bases at J; junction bases unmatched: 7.

The table lists this clone with a few counts. V is TRBV5-1 and J is TRBJ2-2; 8 bases line up with TRBD1. Germline CDR1 SGHRS, CDR2 YFSETQ. This CDR3 is 15 amino acids long. The J segment lost 3 bases and the V segment lost 0 bases, leaving 1 base of the junction unmatched. CDR3 loop: CASSLGTGHTGELFF. CDR3 in DNA: TGCGCCAGCAGCTTGGGGACAGGGCACACCGGGGAGCTGTTTTTT.

This clone was counted a single time. The rearrangement uses TRBV6-5 and TRBJ2-1; TRBD2 agrees at 9 bases. The CDR3 loop spans 14 amino acids. The germline V gene has CDR1 MNHEY and CDR2 SVGAGI. The J segment lost 5 bases and the V segment lost 10 bases, leaving 9 bases of the junction unmatched. The CDR3 reads CATHRLAENNEQFF. The CDR3 nucleotides read TGTGCCACGCACCGACTAGCGGAGAACAATGAGCAGTTCTTC.

The table lists this clone with a few counts. V usage is TRBV5-8 and J usage is TRBJ1-1; 8 bases are a match to TRBD1. The CDR3 length is 15 residues. V lost 1 base, J lost 5 bases, and 7 bases stayed unmatched. Germline CDR1 is SGHTS and CDR2 is YDEGEE. For the CDR3, the DNA is TGTGCCAGCAGCTTGTCAGGGGGCCGAACAACTGAAGCTTTCTTT. This codes for CASSLSGGRTTEAFF.

The chain combines TRBV19 with TRBJ2-5; 7 bases agree with TRBD2. V trimming: 6 bases; J trimming: 4 bases; junction bases outside the gene matches: 14. The germline gives CDR1 LNHDA, CDR2 SQIVND (reference sequence). This CDR3 region has 16 residues. The CDR3 loop is CASSPLPGTGGETQYF. CDR3 bases: TGTGCCAGTAGCCCCCTCCCTGGGACGGGGGGAGAGACCCAGTACTTC.

The chain has TRBV6-6 and TRBJ2-3, with TRBD1 matching over 7 bases. Looked up from germline, CDR1 is MNHNY and CDR2 is SVGAGI (reference sequence). This CDR3 is 14 amino acids long. V was pared by 4 bases and J by 4 bases, with 5 bases of the junction left unmatched. DNA for the CDR3: TGTGCCAGCAGTTCACATCAGGGGGCAGATACGCAGTATTTT. Translation: CASSSHQGADTQYF.